This is a list of T cell receptor beta chains from one sample in a study of neoadjuvant anti-PD-1 for oral cavity cancer. Data came from immunoSEQ multiplex PCR; TCRdb stores just in-frame clones and leaves some out. The sample lists roughly 14,000 clones, 60% to 70% occurring once. The material was PBMCs, obtained before nivolumab (anti-PD-1) treatment. These receptors came from a person aged 40 to 85 with oral cavity squamous cell carcinoma. The CDR3 runs from the conserved cysteine through the conserved F or W. The order of the fields is clone size, V gene, D gene, J gene, CDR3 DNA, CDR3 protein. A D gene is named only where the DNA matches it firmly. Size tells how often a clone was seen (once, few, many) or the class of an expanded clone, and some rows leave it out.

>-|TRBV29-1|-|TRBJ2-2
TGCAGCGTTGAAGACAGAGGGACCAACACCGGGGAGCTGTTTTTT
CSVEDRGTNTGELFF
>-|TRBV28|TRBD2|TRBJ2-3
TGTGCCAGCAGCCCCTTGAGGGGACTAGCGGGAGGGGCCCAGGATACGCAGTATTTT
CASSPLRGLAGGAQDTQYF
>-|TRBV13|TRBD2|TRBJ2-3
TGTGCCAGCAGTCTCTCTGGCGGGAGGCAAACAGATACGCAGTATTTT
CASSLSGGRQTDTQYF
>few|TRBV4-2|TRBD1|TRBJ1-1
TGTGCCAGCAGCTCTGGACAGGGACAACATTACAGGGAGAACACTGAAGCTTTCTTT
CASSSGQGQHYRENTEAFF
>-|TRBV30|TRBD1|TRBJ2-7
TGTGCCTGGAGGCGGTCCGGGACAGGGGACGAGCAGTACTTC
CAWRRSGTGDEQYF
>-|TRBV4-1|-|TRBJ1-3
TGCGCCAGCAGCCAAGATAAAATCCGAGCAGGGGCTGGAAACACCATATATTTT
CASSQDKIRAGAGNTIYF
>-|TRBV5-6|-|TRBJ2-7
TGTGCCAGCAGCTTAGGGCAGCTCACCTACGAGCAGTACTTC
CASSLGQLTYEQYF
>-|TRBV18|-|TRBJ2-7
TGTGCCAGCTCACTCGGTCTCAGGAGCGAGCAGTACTTC
CASSLGLRSEQYF
>-|TRBV6-6|-|TRBJ1-6
TGTGCCAGCAGCCGACAGACAAATTCACCCCTCCACTTT
CASSRQTNSPLHF
>-|TRBV27|-|TRBJ2-7
TGTGCCAGCAGTTTGGACCACGAGCAGTACTTC
CASSLDHEQYF
>once|TRBV19|-|TRBJ1-5
TGTGCCAGTAGTATGGGCAGGGTTGTTTCGTGGGGTGGCAATCAGCCCCAGCATTTT
CASSMGRVVSWGGNQPQHF
>-|TRBV5-1|TRBD1|TRBJ2-3
TGCGCCAGCCACCTATCCCGCCGGGACAGGGGCACAGATACGCAGTATTTT
CASHLSRRDRGTDTQYF
>-|TRBV27|TRBD1|TRBJ2-3
TGTGCCAGCAGTTTTGGACAGGGGCTACTACGAGATACGCAGTATTTT
CASSFGQGLLRDTQYF
>-|TRBV7-8|TRBD1|TRBJ2-7
TGTGCCAGCAGCTTAGCCGGGACAGAGTACGAGCAGTACTTC
CASSLAGTEYEQYF
>-|TRBV6-1|TRBD2|TRBJ2-7
TGTGCCAGCAGTAAGACTAGCGGGTTCTCCTACGAGCAGTACTTC
CASSKTSGFSYEQYF
>-|TRBV19|TRBD1|TRBJ1-5
TGTGCCAGTAGGAGGGGACAGACAATCGATCAGCCCCAGCATTTT
CASRRGQTIDQPQHF
>-|TRBV27|TRBD2|TRBJ2-1
TGTGCCAGCAGTCCTCTCACTAGCGGGAGGGGTCGATCCTACAATGAGCAGTTCTTC
CASSPLTSGRGRSYNEQFF
>-|TRBV27|TRBD2|TRBJ2-3
TGTGCCAGCAGCCGCTCTAGGCTAGCGGGAGGGGAGACAGATACGCAGTATTTT
CASSRSRLAGGETDTQYF
>few|TRBV4-1|-|TRBJ1-1
TGCGCCAGCAGCCCGCTGGAGGGACGGAACACTGAAGCTTTCTTT
CASSPLEGRNTEAFF
>few|TRBV9|-|TRBJ1-4
TGTGCCAGCAGCGTAGCTGGAAATGAAAAACTGTTTTTT
CASSVAGNEKLFF
>few|TRBV9|TRBD1|TRBJ1-5
TGTGCCAGCAGCGGGGGGGGACAGAGCAATCAGCCCCAGCATTTT
CASSGGGQSNQPQHF
>-|TRBV29-1|TRBD2|TRBJ2-1
TGCAGCGAGACTAGCGGGCCCGGGAGTGAGCAGTTCTTC
CSETSGPGSEQFF
>-|TRBV19|-|TRBJ1-1
TGTGCCAGTTCCGACACCGGGGGCACTGAAGCTTTCTTT
CASSDTGGTEAFF
>-|TRBV27|-|TRBJ2-1
TGTGCCAGCAGTTCCGCGGACGGAAAGGGGATCAATGAGCAGTTCTTC
CASSSADGKGINEQFF
>-|TRBV7-8|TRBD2|TRBJ2-3
TGTGCCAGCAGCTTAGGCCCCGGACTAGCTAGGACAGATACGCAGTATTTT
CASSLGPGLARTDTQYF
>-|TRBV6-1|TRBD1|TRBJ1-1
TGTGCCAGCAGACATAGTACAGGGGTCCCTGAAGCTTTCTTT
CASRHSTGVPEAFF
>once|TRBV7-2|TRBD2|TRBJ2-7
TGTGCCAGCAGCTTAGAGGACGCGGGGGGGCCTAAGTTGCAGTACTTC
CASSLEDAGGPKLQYF
>-|TRBV7-9|-|TRBJ1-3
TGTGCCAGCAGCTCGACGCGGGACTCCTTCTTCTCTGGAAACACCATATATTTT
CASSSTRDSFFSGNTIYF
>-|TRBV5-4|-|TRBJ1-1
TGTGCCAGCAGCCGTCCAATCCCGGACACTGAAGCTTTCTTT
CASSRPIPDTEAFF
>-|TRBV4-1|-|TRBJ2-1
TGCGCCAGCAGCCAAGGTCTAGGTGGCTACAATGAGCAGTTCTTC
CASSQGLGGYNEQFF
>-|TRBV15|-|TRBJ2-7
TGTGCCACCAGCAGAGAAGCAGGCCACCTGGAGCAGTACTTC
CATSREAGHLEQYF
>-|TRBV10-1|-|TRBJ1-1
TGCGCCAGCAGTTTTACACTGACCGCTGAAGCTTTCTTT
CASSFTLTAEAFF
>-|TRBV5-3|TRBD1|TRBJ1-6
TGTGCCAGAAGTTCGACAGGGGCTAATTCACCCCTCCACTTT
CARSSTGANSPLHF
>few|TRBV7-2|TRBD2|TRBJ2-2
TGTGCCAGCAGCCCGCCGGGACTAGCGGGGCTCCACACCGGGGAGCTGTTTTTT
CASSPPGLAGLHTGELFF
>-|TRBV5-4|-|TRBJ1-2
TGTGCCAGCAGCTTGGAGCCAGGGTTTAACTATGGCTACACCTTC
CASSLEPGFNYGYTF
>-|TRBV10-2|-|TRBJ1-4
TGCGCCAGCAGTGAGTGGCAGGGAGGCGGAAAACTGTTTTTT
CASSEWQGGGKLFF
>-|TRBV10-2|TRBD2|TRBJ2-1
TGCGCCAGCAGTGAGTCGGGACTAGCGGGGGGCCCTACCTACAATGAGCAGTTCTTC
CASSESGLAGGPTYNEQFF
>-|TRBV7-2|TRBD2|TRBJ2-7
TGTGCCAGCAGCTTAGCCCCACGATTCGGGAGGTTGGATGGCAGAACCTACGAGCAGTACTTC
CASSLAPRFGRLDGRTYEQYF
>-|TRBV19|-|TRBJ1-1
TGTGCCAGTAGGCTCCTCCCGACCTCGAACACTGAAGCTTTCTTT
CASRLLPTSNTEAFF
>-|TRBV4-1|-|TRBJ1-5
TGCGCCAGCAGCCAAGAGGGGGTTTCGACCCAGCATTTT
CASSQEGVSTQHF
>-|TRBV20-1|-|TRBJ2-1
TGCAGTGCTAGAGATGGGGAGTCTGAGTTCTTC
CSARDGESEFF
>-|TRBV7-2|-|TRBJ1-5
TGTGCCAGCGGCGGAGGGTCTAGGGATCAGCCCCAGCATTTT
CASGGGSRDQPQHF
>few|TRBV19|-|TRBJ1-2
TGTGCCAGTAGTATCCGACAGGATGGCTACACCTTC
CASSIRQDGYTF
>-|TRBV27|TRBD1|TRBJ1-2
TGTGCCAGCAGTCCGGGACAGTCCTATGGCTACACCTTC
CASSPGQSYGYTF
>-|TRBV28|-|TRBJ1-1
TGTGCCATCCTAGGGGGAAAAGGAGCTTTCTTT
CAILGGKGAFF
>-|TRBV2|-|TRBJ1-1
TGTGCCAGCAGTCGAGGTGGTAGGGACACTGAAGCTTTCTTT
CASSRGGRDTEAFF
>-|TRBV7-3|-|TRBJ1-1
TGTGCCAGCAGCCCCGGGACATACACTGAAGCTTTCTTT
CASSPGTYTEAFF
>-|TRBV28|-|TRBJ1-2
TGTGCCAGCAGCAAGGGGGGACTGCTAAGCTACACCTTC
CASSKGGLLSYTF
>-|TRBV5-4|-|TRBJ2-1
TGTGCCAGCAGCGGGGGACTTTTCAATGAGCAGTTCTTC
CASSGGLFNEQFF
>few|TRBV11-2|-|TRBJ2-1
TGTGCCAGCAGCTTAGGGTCACGCAGCTCCTACAATGAGCAGTTCTTC
CASSLGSRSSYNEQFF
>-|TRBV2|-|TRBJ1-5
TGTGCCAGCAGTGGCCAGGAAAATCAGCCCCAGCATTTT
CASSGQENQPQHF
>-|TRBV6-5|-|TRBJ2-1
TGTGCCAGCAGTTACTCGGGGGCCTACAATGAGCAGTTCTTC
CASSYSGAYNEQFF
>-|TRBV11-2|-|TRBJ2-1
TGTGCCAGCAGTCAAGAATCCAATGAGCAGTTCTTC
CASSQESNEQFF
>-|TRBV6-5|-|TRBJ1-3
TGTGCCACCCAGCCACTCGGCTCTGGAAACACCATATATTTT
CATQPLGSGNTIYF